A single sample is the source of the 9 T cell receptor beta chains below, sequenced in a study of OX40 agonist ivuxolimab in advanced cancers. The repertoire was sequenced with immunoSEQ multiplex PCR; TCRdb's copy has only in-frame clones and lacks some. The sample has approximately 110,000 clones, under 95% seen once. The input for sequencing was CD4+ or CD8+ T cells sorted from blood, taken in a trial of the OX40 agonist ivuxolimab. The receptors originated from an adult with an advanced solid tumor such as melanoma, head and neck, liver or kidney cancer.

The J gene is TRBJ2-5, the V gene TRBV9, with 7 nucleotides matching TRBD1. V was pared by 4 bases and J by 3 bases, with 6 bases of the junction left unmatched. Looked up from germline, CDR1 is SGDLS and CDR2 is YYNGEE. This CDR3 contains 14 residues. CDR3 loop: CASSSRGTEETQYF. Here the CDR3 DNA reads TGTGCCAGCAGCTCGAGGGGGACAGAAGAGACCCAGTACTTC.

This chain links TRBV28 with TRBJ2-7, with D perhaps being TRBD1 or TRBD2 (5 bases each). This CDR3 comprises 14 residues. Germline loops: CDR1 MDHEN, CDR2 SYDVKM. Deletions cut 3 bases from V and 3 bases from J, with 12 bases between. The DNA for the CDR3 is TGTGCCAGCAGTTTCCCAGGGAGTCTCTACGAGCAGTACTTC. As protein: CASSFPGSLYEQYF.

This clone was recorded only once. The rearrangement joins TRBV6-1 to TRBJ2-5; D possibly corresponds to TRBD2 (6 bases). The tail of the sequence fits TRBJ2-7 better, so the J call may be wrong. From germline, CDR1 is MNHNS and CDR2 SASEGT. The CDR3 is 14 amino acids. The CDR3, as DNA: TGTGCCATCAAAGGCCCTGGACGGGGGAGCGAGCAGTACTTC. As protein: CAIKGPGRGSEQYF.

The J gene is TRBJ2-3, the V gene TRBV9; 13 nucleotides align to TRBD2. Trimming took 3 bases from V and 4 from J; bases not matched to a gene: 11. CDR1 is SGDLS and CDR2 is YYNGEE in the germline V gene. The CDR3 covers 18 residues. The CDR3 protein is CASSARPALAGGPDTQYF. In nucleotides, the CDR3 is TGTGCCAGCAGCGCGCGGCCAGCACTAGCGGGAGGGCCAGATACGCAGTATTTT.

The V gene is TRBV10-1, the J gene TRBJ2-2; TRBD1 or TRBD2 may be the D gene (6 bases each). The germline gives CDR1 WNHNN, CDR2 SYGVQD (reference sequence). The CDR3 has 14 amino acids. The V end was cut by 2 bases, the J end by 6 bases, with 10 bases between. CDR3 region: CASSELRGAGELFF. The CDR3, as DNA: TGCGCCAGCAGTGAGCTTAGGGGGGCCGGGGAGCTGTTTTTT.

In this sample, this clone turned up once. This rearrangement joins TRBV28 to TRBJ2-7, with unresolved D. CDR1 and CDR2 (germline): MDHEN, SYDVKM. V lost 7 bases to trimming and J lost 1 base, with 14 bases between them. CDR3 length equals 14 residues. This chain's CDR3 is CASTPSLDSYEQYF. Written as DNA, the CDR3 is TGTGCCAGCACCCCTAGTTTGGATTCCTACGAGCAGTACTTC.

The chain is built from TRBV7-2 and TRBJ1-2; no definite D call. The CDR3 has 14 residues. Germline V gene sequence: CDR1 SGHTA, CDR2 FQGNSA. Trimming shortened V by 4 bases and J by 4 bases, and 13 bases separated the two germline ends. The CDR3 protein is CASSWAEVGYGYTF. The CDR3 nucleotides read TGTGCCAGCAGCTGGGCGGAGGTAGGCTATGGCTACACCTTC.

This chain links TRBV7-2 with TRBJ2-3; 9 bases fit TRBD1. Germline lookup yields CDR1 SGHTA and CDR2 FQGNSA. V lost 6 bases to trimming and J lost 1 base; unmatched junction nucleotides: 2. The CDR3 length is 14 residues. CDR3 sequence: CASSWDRGTDTQYF. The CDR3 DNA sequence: TGTGCCAGCAGTTGGGACAGGGGCACAGATACGCAGTATTTT.

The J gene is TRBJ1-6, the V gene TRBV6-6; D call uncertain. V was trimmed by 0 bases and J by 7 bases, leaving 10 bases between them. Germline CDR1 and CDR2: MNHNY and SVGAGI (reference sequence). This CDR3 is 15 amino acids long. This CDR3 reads CASSYSDPLNSPLHF. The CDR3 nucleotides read TGTGCCAGCAGTTACTCCGATCCCTTAAATTCACCCCTCCACTTT.